The entry below describes one T cell receptor beta chain. Its antigen is not known. Unique molecular identifiers featured in each of the TCR beta cDNA libraries. TCRdb reprocessed the PCR reads via MiXCR and lists one record per CDR3 protein. Of over 700,000 distinct CDR3 sequences in the sample, 25% to 30% were seen once. Germline values: CDR1 LGHNA, CDR2 YSLEER. The CDR3 covers 15 residues. V was clipped by 0 bases and J by 0 bases, with 8 bases between them. This specimen comes from a study of post-analysis software for immune sequencing data. Regarding the study as a whole: There were a handful of TRBV segments more frequent in patients than controls, and TRBV5-6, TRBV5-1 and TRBV20-1 were among them. Normalized Chao1 diversity was significantly reduced in patients versus controls.

The TCR sequence derives from a girl between 10 and 17 years old with multiple sclerosis. The rearrangement joins TRBV4-3 to TRBJ1-1; possible D gene TRBD1, 5 bases. The sequenced sample was blood. The CDR3 sequence: CASSQERTLNTEAFF. DNA for the CDR3: TGCGCCAGCAGCCAAGAAAGGACATTGAACACTGAAGCTTTCTTT.